The clone carrying this T cell receptor (beta chain) appeared a few times. Its antigen is currently unknown. The record originates from a study of human T cells and chemical hapten exposure. MiXCR, run by TCRdb on the RACE reads, gives a single entry per CDR3 protein. Of about 140,000 distinct CDR3 sequences in the sample, over 9.5% were seen once. As for time point: patch test 2, 6 weeks after DPC sensitization. Treatment indicated: therapeutic diphenylcyclopropenone sensitization with weekly scalp DPC. The study, taken as a whole, reports: It should be noted that donors had alopecia, so their immune response may differ from healthy people's. Significantly more large CDR3 similarity clusters were formed by expanded TCRs than by controls.

The CDR3 runs to 15 residues. CDR1 and CDR2 (germline): MNHEY, SMNVEV (reference sequence). Unmatched junction bases numbered 5, after V lost 3 bases and J lost 6 bases. Specimen: whole blood, collected in connection with sensitization to the hapten diphenylcyclopropenone (DPC). The TCR sequence derives from a woman between 50 and 59 years old with alopecia areata. Some clones in this sample may be carry-over from other donors' samples. The V gene is TRBV27, the J gene TRBJ2-5; the match to TRBD2 covers 12 bases. This CDR3 reads CASSFLTSGSKTQYF. The CDR3 DNA sequence: TGTGCCAGCAGTTTTCTGACTAGCGGGAGCAAGACCCAGTACTTC.